This T cell receptor (beta chain) was documented in a study of breast tumors, draining lymph nodes, adjacent tissues. TCRdb reprocessed the multiplex PCR reads via MiXCR and lists one record per CDR3 protein. Counted here are roughly 120,000 distinct CDR3 sequences, 15% to 20% occurring once; the ten biggest clones make up roughly 3.5%. Germline V lookup: CDR1 GTSNPN, CDR2 SVGIG (reference sequence). This CDR3 has 12 residues. V shed 5 bases and J shed 1 base, with 6 bases lying between them. The study's findings and limits: The data were judged consistent with most tumor T cells coming from lymph node and expanding in tumor. Luminal-like breast cancer showed significantly greater tumor-nontumor repertoire similarity than basal-like breast cancer did. Tumor TCR diversity was below lymph nodes but above nontumor tissue. The lymph node origin of tumor T cells was framed as consistent with a hypothesis, not demonstrated.

Breast cancer patients provided tissue from their axillary draining lymph nodes. This clonotype was recorded many times. Its antigen is unidentified. The chain employs TRBV30 and TRBJ1-5; D gene unclear. The sequence was collected from a female donor with breast cancer. Some clones in this sample may be carry-over from other donors' samples. The sequencing input was axillary lymph node tissue. This CDR3 is CAWSESNQPQHF. The CDR3 DNA sequence: TGTGCCTGGTCAGAGAGCAATCAGCCCCAGCATTTT.